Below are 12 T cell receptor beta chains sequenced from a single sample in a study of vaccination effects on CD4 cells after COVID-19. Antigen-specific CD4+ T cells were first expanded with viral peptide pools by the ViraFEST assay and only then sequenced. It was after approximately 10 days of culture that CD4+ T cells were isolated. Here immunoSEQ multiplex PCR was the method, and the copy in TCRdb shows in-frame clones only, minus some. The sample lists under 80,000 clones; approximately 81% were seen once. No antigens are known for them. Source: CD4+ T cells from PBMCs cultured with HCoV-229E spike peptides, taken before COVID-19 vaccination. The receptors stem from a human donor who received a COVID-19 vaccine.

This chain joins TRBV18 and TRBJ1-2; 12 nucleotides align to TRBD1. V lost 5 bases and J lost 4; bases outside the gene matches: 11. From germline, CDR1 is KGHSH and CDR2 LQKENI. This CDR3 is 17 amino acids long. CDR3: CASSSSTRGQGAYGYTF. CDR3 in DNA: TGTGCCAGCTCAAGTTCCACGAGGGGACAGGGGGCCTATGGCTACACCTTC.

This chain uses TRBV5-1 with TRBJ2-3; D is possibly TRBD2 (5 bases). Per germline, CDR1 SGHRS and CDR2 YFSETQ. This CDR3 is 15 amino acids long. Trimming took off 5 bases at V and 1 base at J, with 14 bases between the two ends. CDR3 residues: CASRGGGGRTDTQYF. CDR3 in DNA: TGCGCCAGCAGAGGAGGAGGTGGCCGCACAGATACGCAGTATTTT. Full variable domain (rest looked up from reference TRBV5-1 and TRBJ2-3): KAGVTQTPRYLIKTRGQQVTLSCSPISGHRSVSWYQQTPGQGLQFLFEYFSETQRNKGNFPGRFSGRQFSNSRSEMNVSTLELGDSALYLCASRGGGGRTDTQYFGPGTRLTVL.

CDR3 in amino acids: CASSPSGWSRNTGELFF. In DNA form, the CDR3 reads TGTGCCAGCAGCCCGAGTGGCTGGTCCCGAAACACCGGGGAGCTGTTTTTT. V gene TRBV7-2 combines with J gene TRBJ2-2; the D is unclear. The V end was cut by 5 bases, the J end by 2 bases, with 18 bases between. From germline, CDR1 is SGHTA and CDR2 FQGNSA. The CDR3 runs 17 residues.

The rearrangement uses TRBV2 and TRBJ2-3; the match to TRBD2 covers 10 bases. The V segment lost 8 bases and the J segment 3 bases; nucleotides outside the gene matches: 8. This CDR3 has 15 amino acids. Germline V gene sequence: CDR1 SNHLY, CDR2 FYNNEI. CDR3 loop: CASRPSGGPTDTQYF. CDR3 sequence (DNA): TGTGCCAGCCGTCCTAGCGGGGGTCCGACAGATACGCAGTATTTT. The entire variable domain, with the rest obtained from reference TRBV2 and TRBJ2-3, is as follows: EPEVTQTPSHQVTQMGQEVILRCVPISNHLYFYWYRQILGQKVEFLVSFYNNEISEKSEIFDDQFSVERPDGSNFTLKIRSTKLEDSAMYFCASRPSGGPTDTQYFGPGTRLTVL.

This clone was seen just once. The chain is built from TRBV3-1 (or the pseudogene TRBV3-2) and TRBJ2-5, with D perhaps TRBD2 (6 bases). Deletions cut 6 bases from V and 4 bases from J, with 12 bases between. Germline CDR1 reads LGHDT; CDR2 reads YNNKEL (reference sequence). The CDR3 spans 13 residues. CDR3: CASSWQGGETQYF. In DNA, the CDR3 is TGTGCCAGCAGTTGGCAGGGAGGAGAGACCCAGTACTTC.

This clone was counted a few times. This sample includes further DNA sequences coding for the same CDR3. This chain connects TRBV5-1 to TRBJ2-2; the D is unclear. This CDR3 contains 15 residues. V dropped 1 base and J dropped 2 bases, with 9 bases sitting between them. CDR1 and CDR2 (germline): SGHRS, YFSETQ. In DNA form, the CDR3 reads TGCGCCAGCAGCTTGCAGACACTTAACACCGGGGAGCTGTTTTTT. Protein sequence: CASSLQTLNTGELFF. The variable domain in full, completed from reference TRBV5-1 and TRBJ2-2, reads KAGVTQTPRYLIKTRGQQVTLSCSPISGHRSVSWYQQTPGQGLQFLFEYFSETQRNKGNFPGRFSGRQFSNSRSEMNVSTLELGDSALYLCASSLQTLNTGELFFGEGSRLTVL.

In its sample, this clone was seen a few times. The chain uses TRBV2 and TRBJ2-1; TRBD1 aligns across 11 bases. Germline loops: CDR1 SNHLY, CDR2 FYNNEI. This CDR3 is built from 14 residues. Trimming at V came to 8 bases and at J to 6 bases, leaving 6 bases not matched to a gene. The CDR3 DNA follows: TGTGCCAGCCGCCGGGACAGGGGGATCAATGAGCAGTTCTTC. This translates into CASRRDRGINEQFF.

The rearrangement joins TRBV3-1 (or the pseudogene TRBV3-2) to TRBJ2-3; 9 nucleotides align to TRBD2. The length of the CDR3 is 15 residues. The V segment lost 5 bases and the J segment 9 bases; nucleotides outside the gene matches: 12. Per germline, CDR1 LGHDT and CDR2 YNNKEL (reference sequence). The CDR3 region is CASSDAAGGPRTQYF. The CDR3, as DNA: TGTGCCAGCAGCGACGCTGCGGGGGGGCCAAGGACGCAGTATTTT.

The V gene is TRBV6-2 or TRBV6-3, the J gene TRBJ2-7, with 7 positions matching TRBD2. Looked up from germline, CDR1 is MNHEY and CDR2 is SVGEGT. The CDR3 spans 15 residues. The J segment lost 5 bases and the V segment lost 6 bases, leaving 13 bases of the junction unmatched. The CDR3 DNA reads TGTGCCAGCAGCTGGGGAGGGGCAGGCGGAAACGAGCAGTACGTC. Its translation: CASSWGGAGGNEQYV.

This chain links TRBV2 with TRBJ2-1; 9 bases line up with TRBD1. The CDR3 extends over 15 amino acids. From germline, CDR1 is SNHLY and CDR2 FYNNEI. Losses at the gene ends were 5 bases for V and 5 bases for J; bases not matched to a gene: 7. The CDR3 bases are TGTGCCAGCAGTAGGCCGGGACAGGGCAACAATGAGCAGTTCTTC. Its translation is CASSRPGQGNNEQFF.

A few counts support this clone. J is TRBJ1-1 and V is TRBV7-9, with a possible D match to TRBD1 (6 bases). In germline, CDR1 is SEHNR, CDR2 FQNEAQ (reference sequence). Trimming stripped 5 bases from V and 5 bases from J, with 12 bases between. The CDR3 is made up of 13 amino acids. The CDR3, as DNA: TGTGCCAGCAGCAGTGGACAGTTTACTGAAGCTTTCTTT. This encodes CASSSGQFTEAFF.

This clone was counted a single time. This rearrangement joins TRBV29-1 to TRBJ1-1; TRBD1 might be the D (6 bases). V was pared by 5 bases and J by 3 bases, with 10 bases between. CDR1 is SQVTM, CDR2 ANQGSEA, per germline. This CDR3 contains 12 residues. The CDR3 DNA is TGCAGCGTTATCCCAGGGGACACTGAAGCTTTCTTT. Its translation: CSVIPGDTEAFF.